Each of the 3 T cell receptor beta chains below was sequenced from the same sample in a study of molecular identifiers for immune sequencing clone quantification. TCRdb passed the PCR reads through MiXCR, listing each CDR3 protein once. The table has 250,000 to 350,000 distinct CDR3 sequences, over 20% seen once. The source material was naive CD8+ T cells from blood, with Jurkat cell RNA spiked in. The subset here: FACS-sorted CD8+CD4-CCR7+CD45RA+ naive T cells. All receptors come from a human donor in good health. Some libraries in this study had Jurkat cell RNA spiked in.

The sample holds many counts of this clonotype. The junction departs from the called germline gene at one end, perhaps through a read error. The chain's CDR3 is CSVEILAGAVF. The CDR3 DNA reads TGCAGCGTTGAAATACTAGCGGGAGCGGTCTTC. The chain employs TRBV29-1 and TRBJ2-1, with 11 bases that match TRBD2. The CDR3 extends over 11 amino acids. Germline loops: CDR1 SQVTM, CDR2 ANQGSEA.

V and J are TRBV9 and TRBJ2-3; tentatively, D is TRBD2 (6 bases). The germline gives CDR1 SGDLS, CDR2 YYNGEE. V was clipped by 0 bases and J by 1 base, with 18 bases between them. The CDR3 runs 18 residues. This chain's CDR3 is CASSVALGSGEGTDTQYF. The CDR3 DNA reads TGTGCCAGCAGCGTAGCTCTTGGTAGCGGTGAGGGCACAGATACGCAGTATTTT.

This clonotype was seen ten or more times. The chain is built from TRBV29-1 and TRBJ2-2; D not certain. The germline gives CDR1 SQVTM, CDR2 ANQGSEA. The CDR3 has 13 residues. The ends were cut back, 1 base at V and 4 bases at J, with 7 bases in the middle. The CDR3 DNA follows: TGCAGCGTTGAAGGCGATTTCACCGGGGAGCTGTTTTTT. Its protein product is CSVEGDFTGELFF.